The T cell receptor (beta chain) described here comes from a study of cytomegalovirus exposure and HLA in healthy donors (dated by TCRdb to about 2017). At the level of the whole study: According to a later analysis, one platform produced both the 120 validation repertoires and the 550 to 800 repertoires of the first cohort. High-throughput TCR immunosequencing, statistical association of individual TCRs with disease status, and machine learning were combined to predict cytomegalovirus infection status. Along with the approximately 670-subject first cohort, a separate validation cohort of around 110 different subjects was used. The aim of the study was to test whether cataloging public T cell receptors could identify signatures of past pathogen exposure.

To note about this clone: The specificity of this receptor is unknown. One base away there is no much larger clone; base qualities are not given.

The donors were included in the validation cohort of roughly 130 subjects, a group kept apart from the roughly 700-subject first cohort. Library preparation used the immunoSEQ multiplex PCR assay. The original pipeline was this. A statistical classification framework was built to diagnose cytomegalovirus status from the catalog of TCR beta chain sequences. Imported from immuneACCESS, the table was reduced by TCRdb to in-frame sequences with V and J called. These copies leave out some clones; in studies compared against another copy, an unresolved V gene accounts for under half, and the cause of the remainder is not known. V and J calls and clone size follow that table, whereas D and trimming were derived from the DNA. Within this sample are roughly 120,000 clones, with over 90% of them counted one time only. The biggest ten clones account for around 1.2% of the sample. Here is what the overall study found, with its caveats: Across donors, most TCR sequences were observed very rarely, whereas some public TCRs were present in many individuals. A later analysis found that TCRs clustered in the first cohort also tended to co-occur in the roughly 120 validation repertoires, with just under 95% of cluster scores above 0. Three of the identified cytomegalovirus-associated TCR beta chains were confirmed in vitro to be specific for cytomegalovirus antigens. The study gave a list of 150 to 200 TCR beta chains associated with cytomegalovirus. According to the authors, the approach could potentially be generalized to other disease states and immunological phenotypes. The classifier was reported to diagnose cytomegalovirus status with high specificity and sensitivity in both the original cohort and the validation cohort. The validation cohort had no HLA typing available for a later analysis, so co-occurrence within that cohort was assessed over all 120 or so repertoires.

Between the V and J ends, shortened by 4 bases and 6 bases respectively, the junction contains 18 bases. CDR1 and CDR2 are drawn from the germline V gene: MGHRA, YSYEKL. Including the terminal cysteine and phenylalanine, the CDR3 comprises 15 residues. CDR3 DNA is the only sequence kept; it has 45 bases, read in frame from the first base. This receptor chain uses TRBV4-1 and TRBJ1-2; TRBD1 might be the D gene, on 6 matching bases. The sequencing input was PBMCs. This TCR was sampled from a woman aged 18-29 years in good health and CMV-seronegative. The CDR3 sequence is CASSRPWGGADGYTF. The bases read TGCGCCAGCAGCCGTCCCTGGGGGGGCGCGGATGGCTACACCTTC.